This T cell receptor beta chain was captured in a study of T cell changes during pregnancy in multiple sclerosis. V was pared by 5 bases and J by 0 bases, with 9 bases between. In germline, CDR1 is SGHNT, CDR2 YYREEE (reference sequence). The CDR3 spans 15 residues. Data came from immunoSEQ multiplex PCR; TCRdb stores just in-frame clones and leaves some out. The sample lists about 50,000 clones, approximately 94% occurring once. This clone was seen just once. This receptor was identified in a female donor with multiple sclerosis, enrolled in a pregnancy study. The sample here was CD4+ T cells from peripheral blood mononuclear cells, taken in the third trimester of pregnancy. The rearrangement uses TRBV5-4 and TRBJ2-6, with no clear D. The CDR3, as DNA: TGTGCCAGCAGTCCATTACACTCTGGGGCCAACGTCCTGACTTTC. Translating gives CASSPLHSGANVLTF.